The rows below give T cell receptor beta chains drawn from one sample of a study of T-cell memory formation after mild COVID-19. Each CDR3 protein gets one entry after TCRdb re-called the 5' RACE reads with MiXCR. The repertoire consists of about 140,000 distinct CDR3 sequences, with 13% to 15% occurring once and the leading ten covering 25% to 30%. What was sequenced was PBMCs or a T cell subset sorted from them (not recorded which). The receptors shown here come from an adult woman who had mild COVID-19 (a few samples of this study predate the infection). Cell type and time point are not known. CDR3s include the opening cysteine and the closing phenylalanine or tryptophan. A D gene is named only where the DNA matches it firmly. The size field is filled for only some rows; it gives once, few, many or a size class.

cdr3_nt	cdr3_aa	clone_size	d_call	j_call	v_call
TGTGCCAGCAGCCCCCAACGCACCGGGGAGCTGTTTTTT	CASSPQRTGELFF	few	.	TRBJ2-2	TRBV9
TGCGCCAGCAGCCAAAACAGGGGGTGGGACACAGATACGCAGTATTTT	CASSQNRGWDTDTQYF	few	TRBD1	TRBJ2-3	TRBV4-1
TGCGCCATCAGCTTGGAGTTCGACAGGGACCCTACCTACGAGCAGTACTTC	CAISLEFDRDPTYEQYF	.	TRBD1	TRBJ2-7	TRBV5-1
TGTGCCAGCAGCTTAACAGGGACGGGTAACTATGGCTACACCTTC	CASSLTGTGNYGYTF	few	.	TRBJ1-2	TRBV7-6
TGTGCCAGCAGCCACACGGGGGTTCAGGACACCGGGGAGCTGTTTTTT	CASSHTGVQDTGELFF	.	.	TRBJ2-2	TRBV6-6
TGCGCCAGCAGCCAAGATATAAGGGGCCTCTACGAGCAGTACTTC	CASSQDIRGLYEQYF	many	.	TRBJ2-7	TRBV4-1
TGTGCCAGCAGTCTTGGGGGCGGCTACACCTTC	CASSLGGGYTF	many	.	TRBJ1-2	TRBV6-5
TGTGCCAGCAGCGTAGCTGGGACAGAAGGCTATGGCTACACCTTC	CASSVAGTEGYGYTF	few	TRBD1	TRBJ1-2	TRBV9
TGTGCCAGCAGTTATACCAGGGGAACTGAAGCTTTCTTT	CASSYTRGTEAFF	few	.	TRBJ1-1	TRBV6-6
TGTGCCAGCAGCGAAAGGGGGCGTGAGCAGTTCTTC	CASSERGREQFF	.	TRBD1	TRBJ2-1	TRBV7-9
TGTGCCAGCAGCCCCACTAGCGGGAGGAGGTATGAGCAGTTCTTC	CASSPTSGRRYEQFF	many	TRBD2	TRBJ2-1	TRBV7-6
TGTGCCAGCAGCCAAAACCCCGGGACGGGAAGCTCCTACGAGCAGTACTTC	CASSQNPGTGSSYEQYF	.	.	TRBJ2-7	TRBV4-2
TGCGCCAGCAGCTGGACGGGAGAGTCGGCGACGAGCACTGAAGCTTTCTTT	CASSWTGESATSTEAFF	few	.	TRBJ1-1	TRBV5-1
TGTGCCAGCAGCGTAGGGGGCGGGGGCTACAATGAGCAGTTCTTC	CASSVGGGGYNEQFF	.	TRBD2	TRBJ2-1	TRBV9
TGTGCCAGCAGCGTAGTTGGGGGCGGCACAGATACGCAGTATTTT	CASSVVGGGTDTQYF	few	.	TRBJ2-3	TRBV9
TGTGCCAGCACCTACGGGCGTGCGGGGGGGCCAGATACGCAGTATTTT	CASTYGRAGGPDTQYF	few	TRBD2	TRBJ2-3	TRBV6-5
TGTGCCAGCACCGCCGGGGGAATTGATGCGAACACCGGGGAGCTGTTTTTT	CASTAGGIDANTGELFF	few	.	TRBJ2-2	TRBV2
TGTGCCAGTGCGGGGGCGAAGGATGCGGGAACTAGCACAGATACGCAGTATTTT	CASAGAKDAGTSTDTQYF	.	.	TRBJ2-3	TRBV7-6
TGTGCCAGCAGTCCCCTCGGTGGGGCCAACGTCCTGACTTTC	CASSPLGGANVLTF	few	.	TRBJ2-6	TRBV27
TGTGCCAGCAGCTTGGTCACAGGCCAGCAGTTCTTC	CASSLVTGQQFF	many	.	TRBJ2-1	TRBV5-4
TGCGCCAGCAGCCTAAGCGGGAGCTCGGACGTGCAGTACTTC	CASSLSGSSDVQYF	once	TRBD2	TRBJ2-7	TRBV4-1
TGTGCCACCAGTGTTGGGACTAGCGGGAGGCCAGGAGAGACCCAGTACTTC	CATSVGTSGRPGETQYF	.	TRBD2	TRBJ2-5	TRBV24-1
TGTGCCAGCAGCTTGCCGGGGACTGGCTACAATGAGCAGTTCTTC	CASSLPGTGYNEQFF	.	.	TRBJ2-1	TRBV5-6
TGCGCCAGCAGCCTCGACAGCTTCCAAGAGACCCAGTACTTC	CASSLDSFQETQYF	.	.	TRBJ2-5	TRBV4-1
TGTGCCTGGAGTGTTTTAATTGGGCGGGGACCCTACGAGCAGTACTTC	CAWSVLIGRGPYEQYF	few	.	TRBJ2-7	TRBV30
TGTGCCACCAGTGATGGCCCACAAACCTACAATGAGCAGTTCTTC	CATSDGPQTYNEQFF	.	.	TRBJ2-1	TRBV24-1
TGTGCCAGCAGTGATAGACTAGCGGGTTCAACTACGGAGCAGTTCTTC	CASSDRLAGSTTEQFF	few	TRBD2	TRBJ2-1	TRBV6-1
TGTGCCAGCAGAAGAAGGGGGACCGGAAACACCATATATTTT	CASRRRGTGNTIYF	.	.	TRBJ1-3	TRBV27
TGTGCCAGCAGTTATACGGGACTCTATGCGCAAGAGACCCAGTACTTC	CASSYTGLYAQETQYF	.	.	TRBJ2-5	TRBV12-3/TRBV12-4
TGTGCCAGCAGTTACATCACTAGCGGGAGCCGGGAGCAGTTCTTC	CASSYITSGSREQFF	many	TRBD2	TRBJ2-1	TRBV6-2/TRBV6-3
TGCGCCAGCAGCCAGATGGTACAGGGGTCAGCTAATGAAAAACTGTTTTTT	CASSQMVQGSANEKLFF	.	TRBD1	TRBJ1-4	TRBV4-1
TGTGCCAGCTCCTTACAGGGGGCGTTGAGCGAGCAGTACTTC	CASSLQGALSEQYF	few	TRBD1	TRBJ2-7	TRBV3-1
TGTGCTAGTGGTTTGGGGACAGACCGCTACGAGCAGTACTTC	CASGLGTDRYEQYF	.	.	TRBJ2-7	TRBV12-5
TGTGCCAGCAGCGTAGGCGGCGGGGGGGCCTACAATGAGCAGTTCTTC	CASSVGGGGAYNEQFF	.	TRBD2	TRBJ2-1	TRBV9
TGTGCCAGCAGCTTAGTCGCAGGGGGGAAGGAGACCCAGTACTTC	CASSLVAGGKETQYF	.	.	TRBJ2-5	TRBV7-2